The entry below gives a single T cell receptor beta chain sequence along with its context. This clonotype appeared a few times. Which antigen it targets is not known. No per-base quality is available; no much larger clone lies one base away. The sample originates from a study of blood T cells in healthy people across ages (dated by TCRdb to between 2014 and 2016). Context from the whole study: In model experiments, roughly one uniquely barcoded TCR beta cDNA molecule per two T cells was captured by template switching. Using the same blood draw, the study looked at two additional independent replicas of 1 million unique cDNA reads for two donors, one aged 18 to 30 and the other aged 80 or older. To avoid experimental bias, donors of different ages were randomly spread across the sequencing lanes. The study measured age-related changes in TCR beta repertoire diversity using deep sequencing normalized with unique cDNA molecular identifiers. Donors were grouped into four age groups: young (average roughly 17 years), middle-aged (39), aged (approximately 58) and long-lived (just over 80).

The 40 or so donors, aged 6 to 90 years, were systemically healthy Caucasian individuals from Russia. Ten milliliters of peripheral blood were drawn from each donor into EDTA-treated Vacutainer tubes. PBMCs were isolated by Ficoll-Paque density-gradient centrifugation, with at least 7 million obtained per sample. Total RNA was extracted from PBMCs with Trizol reagent, with at least 6 micrograms obtained per sample. For every donor, flow cytometry on a PBMC aliquot measured the percentage of naive CD45RAhigh/CD27high T cells. The library was prepared using 5' RACE. Sequencer: Illumina HiSeq 2500. A second PCR of about 6 to 11 cycles was performed with a sample-barcoded 5' primer and a J-beta primer mix. A unique molecular identifier was introduced onto each TCR beta cDNA molecule by a template-switch 5' adaptor carrying 12 random nucleotides. Each sample yielded at least 3 million CDR3-containing paired-end reads. First-strand cDNA synthesis was performed from all RNA using the Mint cDNA synthesis kit, with priming by a TRBC-specific oligonucleotide. After uracil-DNA glycosylase treatment, a first 18-cycle PCR used universal primers M1SS and BC2_uni_R on all cDNA. The authors' analysis ran thus. For normalization, 1 million high-quality reads, each with a distinct molecular identifier, were randomly selected from each sample. Instead of being binned into consensus sequences, reads that shared molecular identifiers were thrown out. MiTCR, run with a Q25 quality threshold and the strictest error-elimination algorithm, handled CDR3 identification, clonotype clustering and error correction. A nonparametric unseen species model with Euler transformation was used to estimate lower-bound total TCR beta diversity. The raw public reads went through TCRdb reprocessing: fastp at Q25, MiXCR clone calling, in-frame beta chains kept. Rows merge per CDR3 protein into single entries with the most common DNA and genes. The V and J calls, along with clone size, are taken from TCRdb and not from the paper's own processing. This sample comprises just under 750,000 distinct CDR3 sequences, about 20% of them detected only once. The top ten clonotypes cover under 25% of the sample.

Overall study results and their limits: Compared with the aged group, the long-lived group had more naive CD4+ T cells, fewer expanded clones and increased TCR diversity, suggesting age selection. Estimates of total diversity based on one million sequenced T cells were regarded as lower bounds and as underestimates. Because profiling used bulk unsorted PBMCs, naive and antigen-experienced compartments could not be compared conclusively. Because donor CMV infection status was unknown, age-related changes in expanded clonotypes were potentially confounded. Observed TCR beta diversity correlated strongly with the percentage of naive T cells measured by flow cytometry. As age increased, observed TCR beta diversity per million T cells dropped in a roughly linear way, and a significant reduction was already evident by age 40.

Source material: blood. The TCR comes from a man in his sixties or seventies in good health.

The DNA sequence is TGCGCCAGCAGCTGGGGACCGTCCTACAATGAGCAGTTCTTC. The encoded protein is CASSWGPSYNEQFF. Recombination joined TRBV5-1 with TRBJ2-1; the D assignment is uncertain and may be TRBD1 or TRBD2, with 5 bases supporting each. V drops 3 bases and J drops 1 base, leaving 8 bases in between. The CDR3 has 14 amino acids, counting the end cysteine and phenylalanine. Of all the DNA, just the CDR3 is kept, 42 bases in frame from base 1. In the germline V gene, CDR1 corresponds to SGHRS and CDR2 to YFSETQ.